A selection of T cell receptor beta chains follows, all from one sample in a study of identical twins. MiXCR, applied by TCRdb to the 5' RACE reads, yields one record per CDR3 protein. The top ten hold under 0.35% of the sample, which has roughly 1,500,000 distinct CDR3 sequences, about 30% seen once. Material for sequencing was cord blood. All receptors come from a newborn girl in good health. CDR3s include the opening cysteine and the closing phenylalanine or tryptophan. The order of the fields is D gene, clone size, V gene, J gene, CDR3 DNA, CDR3 protein. D genes are given only for firm matches. Size tells how often a clone was seen (once, few, many) or the class of an expanded clone, and some rows leave it out.

>NA|many|TRBV6-2/TRBV6-3|TRBJ2-7
TGTGCCAGCAAAAAAATGGGGGAGCAGTACTTC
CASKKMGEQYF
>TRBD2|few|TRBV20-1|TRBJ2-7
TGCAGTGCTAGACACAGGGCGGGAGGCTACGAGCAGTACTTC
CSARHRAGGYEQYF
>NA|few|TRBV28|TRBJ2-4
TGTGCCAGCAGTTTATTGGGGGCTAAAGCCAAAAACATTCAGTACTTC
CASSLLGAKAKNIQYF
>NA|few|TRBV2|TRBJ2-7
TGTGCCAGCAATGACTTTTCCTACGAGCAGTACTTC
CASNDFSYEQYF
>NA|NA|TRBV15|TRBJ2-7
TGTGCCACCAGCAGAGGATCAACCTCCTCCTACAATGAGCAGTACTTC
CATSRGSTSSYNEQYF
>TRBD1|few|TRBV2|TRBJ1-5
TGTGCCAGCAGTGAATCTAGGACAGGCCCTGGTCAGCCCCAGCATTTT
CASSESRTGPGQPQHF
>NA|NA|TRBV7-2|TRBJ2-3
TGTGCCAGCAGCCCCTCCCAGGGAGATACGCAGTATTTT
CASSPSQGDTQYF
>NA|many|TRBV12-3/TRBV12-4|TRBJ2-3
TGTGCCAGCAGTCCTCAAAGGGAGGTCACAGATACGCAGTATTTT
CASSPQREVTDTQYF
>TRBD1|few|TRBV3-1|TRBJ2-7
TGTGCCAGCAGCCGACCGGGCCCGACAGGGCACTACGAGCAGTACTTC
CASSRPGPTGHYEQYF
>NA|few|TRBV7-8|TRBJ1-6
TGTGCCAGCAGCCCCCGTCTAACCGGGTTCTATAATTCACCCCTCCACTTT
CASSPRLTGFYNSPLHF
>NA|few|TRBV13|TRBJ1-1
TGTGCCAGCAGCTTAGGAAGAGGGCTCGGTGAAGCTTTCTTT
CASSLGRGLGEAFF
>TRBD2|many|TRBV9|TRBJ2-1
TGTGCCAGCAGTTTAAGACTAGCGTCCTACAATGAGCAGTTCTTC
CASSLRLASYNEQFF
>NA|once|TRBV13|TRBJ2-6
TGTGTCAGCAGCTTAGACAGGACGATCCCTGGGGCCAACGTCCTGACTTTC
CVSSLDRTIPGANVLTF
>TRBD1|few|TRBV11-2|TRBJ2-1
TGTGCCAGCAGCTTAGATCCGGCAGGGGGCACTGAGCAGTTCTTC
CASSLDPAGGTEQFF
>NA|NA|TRBV9|TRBJ2-7
TGTGCCAGCAGCGTAGCTTGGGGCGAGCAGTACTTC
CASSVAWGEQYF
>TRBD1|few|TRBV7-8|TRBJ2-3
TGTGCCAGCAGCTTAAGGGGGACAGGGAGGGATACGCAGTATTTT
CASSLRGTGRDTQYF
>NA|NA|TRBV6-1|TRBJ1-4
TGTGCCAGCAGTCGATCCGGGCTTGCAACTAATGAAAAACTGTTTTTT
CASSRSGLATNEKLFF
>NA|many|TRBV20-1|TRBJ2-1
TGCAGTGCTAGGTCCGGCTACAATGAGCAGTTCTTC
CSARSGYNEQFF
>TRBD2|NA|TRBV2|TRBJ2-7
TGTGCCAGCAGTGAAGTAGGGACTAGCTCCTACGAGCAGTACTTC
CASSEVGTSSYEQYF
>NA|NA|TRBV20-1|TRBJ2-5
TGCAGTGCTAGGGCGGGACTGGCACTCCAAGAGACCCAGTACTTC
CSARAGLALQETQYF
>TRBD1|few|TRBV20-1|TRBJ2-4
TGCAGTGCTAGAGATCCTAGGGACAGGAGGAACAAAAACATTCAGTACTTC
CSARDPRDRRNKNIQYF
>NA|few|TRBV20-1|TRBJ2-7
TGCAGTGCCCCACTAGATCTTGGCACGTACTTC
CSAPLDLGTYF
>NA|NA|TRBV6-1|TRBJ2-1
TGTGCCAGCAGTGATAATACAGGGACCAGGTTCTTC
CASSDNTGTRFF
>NA|NA|TRBV29-1|TRBJ1-2
TGCAGCGCAGCGGGTCCTGGTGGGTTATTGTATGGCTACACCTTC
CSAAGPGGLLYGYTF
>NA|few|TRBV14|TRBJ2-7
TGTGCCAGCAGCCAAGAAGGTTACAGCCCCTACGAGCAGTACTTC
CASSQEGYSPYEQYF
>NA|NA|TRBV3-1|TRBJ2-1
TGTGCCAGCAGCCAAGGGGCCGGGACACAGGAGCAGTTCTTC
CASSQGAGTQEQFF
>TRBD2|few|TRBV3-1|TRBJ2-1
TGTGCCAGCAGCCAAGTGTCGGGAGGGTTCTACAATGAGCAGTTCTTC
CASSQVSGGFYNEQFF
>TRBD1|many|TRBV6-5|TRBJ2-7
TGTGCCAGCAGACAGTACCGGACAGGGGCCCTTTACGAGCAGTACTTC
CASRQYRTGALYEQYF
>TRBD2|NA|TRBV20-1|TRBJ2-1
TGCAGTGCTAGAGGGGCGGGGGGACCGACTTACAATGAGCAGTTCTTC
CSARGAGGPTYNEQFF
>NA|few|TRBV7-2|TRBJ2-1
TGTGCCAGCAGCTTAGCGGAAAACAATGAGCAGTTCTTC
CASSLAENNEQFF
>NA|few|TRBV5-1|TRBJ2-4
TGCGCCAGCAGCACCAACCGGGCCTCAGCCAAAAACATTCAGTACTTC
CASSTNRASAKNIQYF
>TRBD2|NA|TRBV20-1|TRBJ2-1
TGCAGTGCTAGTATCCTAGCGGAACCGGAACTCGAGCAGTTCTTC
CSASILAEPELEQFF
>NA|many|TRBV7-2|TRBJ1-1
TGTGCCAGCAGCTTAATTTCGGGCAACACTGAAGCTTTCTTT
CASSLISGNTEAFF
>NA|NA|TRBV11-2|TRBJ2-7
TGTGCCAGCAGCCCGGGACATCGCTCCTACGAGCAGTACTTC
CASSPGHRSYEQYF
>NA|NA|TRBV5-1|TRBJ2-1
TGCGCCAGCAGCTTAACACACGTTTACAATGAGCAGTTCTTC
CASSLTHVYNEQFF
>NA|NA|TRBV4-2|TRBJ2-3
TGTGCCAGCAGCAACTCCCCTAGCAGGGGCACAGATACGCAGTATTTT
CASSNSPSRGTDTQYF